The 7 T cell receptor beta chains below all came from one sample that was sequenced in a study of Ad26.COV2.S vaccination and SARS-CoV-2 variants. Treatment given: approximately 18 received Ad26.COV2.S at low or high dose, single or two shots; 5 received placebo; per-sample allocation not given. On day 63 after the first injection, vaccine and placebo recipients gave samples. Clones were read by immunoSEQ multiplex PCR, and TCRdb kept only the in-frame ones, dropping some. The sample lists roughly 270,000 clones; about 89% were seen once. This sample comprised peripheral blood, obtained in a trial of Ad26.COV2.S vaccine versus placebo. Receptor source: a person between 18 and 59 years old who received the Ad26.COV2.S COVID-19 vaccine or a placebo.

The chain combines TRBV10-2 with TRBJ1-2; D ambiguous. In germline, CDR1 is WSHSY, CDR2 SAAADI. This CDR3 contains 14 residues. V was shortened by 0 bases and J by 0 bases, with 5 bases between the two germline ends. The CDR3 DNA follows: TGCGCCAGCAGTGAGTCGACGACTAACTATGGCTACACCTTC. Translated, it gives CASSESTTNYGYTF.

The V call is TRBV7-2, the J call TRBJ2-5; 7 bases align to TRBD2. Trimming took 3 bases from V and 5 from J; bases not matched to a gene: 6. This CDR3 has 14 residues. Germline V CDR1 and CDR2: SGHTA, FQGNSA. Here the CDR3 reads CASSFSFGGETQYF. CDR3 coding DNA: TGTGCCAGCAGCTTTAGCTTCGGGGGGGAGACCCAGTACTTC.

This sequence joins TRBV9 and TRBJ2-3; D could derive from TRBD1 or TRBD2 (5 bases each). Trimming cost V 2 bases and J 0 bases, with 16 bases left between them. The CDR3 is 17 residues long. From germline, CDR1 is SGDLS and CDR2 YYNGEE. The CDR3 region is CASSVLPGTGSTDTQYF. CDR3 bases: TGTGCCAGCAGCGTCCTGCCCGGGACGGGTAGCACAGATACGCAGTATTTT.

This clone was counted once. This chain joins TRBV13 and TRBJ2-1, with D perhaps matching TRBD2 (5 bases). The V end lost 5 bases, the J end lost 7 bases, and 18 bases lay between the germline ends. The CDR3 runs to 15 residues. Germline V gives CDR1 PRHDT, CDR2 FYEKMQ (reference sequence). This CDR3 reads CASSPSTADYNEQFF. The DNA for the CDR3 is TGTGCCAGCAGCCCCTCGACCGCAGACTATAATGAGCAGTTCTTC.

This clone was observed a few times. This chain connects TRBV6-5 to TRBJ1-4; TRBD1 might be the D (5 bases). The V and J ends lost 1 base and 6 bases respectively, with 6 bases between them. The CDR3 is 13 residues long. Per germline, CDR1 MNHEY and CDR2 SVGAGI. The CDR3 protein is CASSYLGDEKLFF. The DNA of the CDR3 is TGTGCCAGCAGTTACTTGGGGGATGAAAAACTGTTTTTT.

This clone was seen just once. The gene calls are TRBV7-2 and TRBJ1-4; TRBD1 is a possible D gene (5 bases). CDR1 is SGHTA, CDR2 FQGNSA, per germline. Trimming stripped 7 bases from V and 4 bases from J, with 13 bases between. CDR3 length: 14 amino acids. DNA for the CDR3: TGTGCCAGCACCCAAACGACAGATAATGAAAAACTGTTTTTT. It specifies CASTQTTDNEKLFF. The full variable domain, in which reference TRBV7-2 and TRBJ1-4 provide the parts outside the CDR3, is GAGVSQSPSNKVTEKGKDVELRCDPISGHTALYWYRQSLGQGLEFLIYFQGNSAPDKSGLPSDRFSAERTGGSVSTLTIQRTQQEDSAVYLCASTQTTDNEKLFFGSGTQLSVL.

This clone was counted a single time. The rearrangement links TRBV9 to TRBJ1-1; 8 nucleotides line up with TRBD1. The CDR3 consists of 16 residues. In germline, CDR1 is SGDLS, CDR2 YYNGEE. Germline trimming cut 0 bases from V and 1 base from J; bases unmatched to any gene: 5. CDR3 loop: CASSVAPTGENTEAFF. DNA for the CDR3: TGTGCCAGCAGCGTAGCTCCGACAGGGGAGAACACTGAAGCTTTCTTT.